This T cell receptor (beta chain) derives from a study of T cell responses to AZD1222 COVID-19 vaccine. Study-wide points: Repertoires were obtained solely post-peak T cell response.

The method was immunoSEQ multiplex PCR; TCRdb's version includes in-frame clones alone and lacks a portion of them. The sample gives over 100,000 clones, about nine tenths of which show up once; approximately 4.7% is in the top ten. Comment on this clone: Its antigen is still unknown.

The CDR3 totals 13 residues. With 4 bases clipped from V and 4 bases from J, the junction kept 3 bases outside the gene matches. Germline CDR1 and CDR2: SGHTA and FQGNSA. Sequenced here: peripheral blood, sampled on day 0 of AZD1222 vaccination. The receptor's source is an adult in good health. The chain links TRBV7-2 to TRBJ2-5; TRBD1 aligns across 7 bases. The CDR3 loop is CASSSGGGETQYF. The CDR3 nucleotides read TGTGCCAGCAGCTCAGGGGGTGGAGAGACCCAGTACTTC.